This T cell receptor beta chain was captured in a study of T cells after yellow fever vaccination. Turning to the study itself: Where fractions had low cell numbers, libraries were prepared from them with the SMART-Seq v4 Ultra Low Input RNA kit.

This clonotype was counted a few times. The antigen is undetermined. The CDR3 sequence is 15 residues long. The V and J ends lost 4 bases and 2 bases respectively, with 14 bases between them. Germline CDR1 SGHRS, CDR2 YFSETQ. UMIs and a universal primer site were added when TCR cDNA was made by 5'RACE template switching. TCRdb re-called the 5' RACE reads through MiXCR, storing one row per CDR3 protein. The sample carries fewer than 450,000 distinct CDR3 sequences, 11% recorded once. Study-wide findings and caveats: Reappearance after the booster was seen for most primary-vaccination clones, at 95% to 96% CD4 and 80% to 90% CD8. A small proportion of clonotypes was detected in both the CD4 and CD8 compartments.

The specimen was PBMCs, collected on the day of the first yellow fever vaccination. The rearrangement joins TRBV5-1 to TRBJ2-3; possible D gene TRBD2, 5 bases. This TCR was sampled from a man aged 18 to 30 who received the YFV17D yellow fever vaccine. In nucleotides, the CDR3 is TGCGCCAGCAGCCCCCCCGAGGGATACACAGATACGCAGTATTTT. Translating it yields CASSPPEGYTDTQYF.